These T cell receptor beta chains were read from a single sample in a study of Graves' ophthalmopathy and Graves' hyperthyroidism. TCRdb fed the multiplex PCR reads into MiXCR, producing one record per CDR3 protein. The sample shows hundreds of thousands of distinct CDR3 sequences, over 40% of them seen only once. Sequenced material: peripheral blood. These receptors all come from an adult man with Graves' ophthalmopathy. Each CDR3 is given with its conserved first and last residue. The D gene is left open where the match is weak. Some rows mark clone size as missing; the rest say once, few, many or name a class of expanded clone.

>many|NA|TRBJ1-1|TRBV7-9
CASSLSAGDTEAFF
TGTGCCAGCAGCTTAAGTGCCGGAGACACTGAAGCTTTCTTT
>NA|TRBD1|TRBJ1-5|TRBV10-2
CASSANQGDQPQHF
TGCGCCAGCAGTGCGAACCAGGGGGATCAGCCCCAGCATTTT
>many|NA|TRBJ2-5|TRBV20-1
CSAPSLGGQETQYF
TGCAGTGCTCCGTCCTTGGGCGGCCAAGAGACCCAGTACTTC
>many|NA|TRBJ1-5|TRBV29-1
CSVEDGGNQPQHF
TGCAGCGTTGAAGATGGAGGGAATCAGCCCCAGCATTTT
>few|NA|TRBJ2-1|TRBV7-8
CASSFGNYNEQFF
TGTGCCAGCAGCTTCGGCAACTACAATGAGCAGTTCTTC
>many|TRBD1|TRBJ1-6|TRBV6-5
CASSSRTGFNSPLHF
TGTGCCAGCAGCTCCAGGACAGGGTTCAATTCACCCCTCCACTTT
>many|TRBD1|TRBJ1-1|TRBV29-1
CSVEDLKGATEAFF
TGCAGCGTTGAAGATCTTAAGGGGGCCACTGAAGCTTTCTTT
>NA|NA|TRBJ1-3|TRBV10-3
CALAIRRGNTIYF
TGTGCCCTTGCGATCAGAAGAGGAAACACCATATATTTT
>many|NA|TRBJ1-1|TRBV7-8
CASSLAGAGKLRTEAFF
TGTGCCAGCAGCTTAGCGGGGGCGGGGAAGCTAAGAACTGAAGCTTTCTTT
>many|NA|TRBJ1-2|TRBV20-1
CSARDLDSYLGGYTF
TGCAGTGCTAGAGATCTGGACAGTTACCTTGGGGGCTACACCTTC
>many|TRBD2|TRBJ2-5|TRBV10-2
CASSLTSGGVSGQETQYF
TGCGCCAGCAGCTTGACTAGCGGGGGAGTTTCAGGCCAAGAGACCCAGTACTTC
>many|TRBD1|TRBJ1-2|TRBV7-6
CASSLEGQGNYGYTF
TGTGCCAGCAGCTTAGAGGGACAGGGAAACTATGGCTACACCTTC
>many|NA|TRBJ1-5|TRBV20-1
CSASAGLSFQHF
TGCAGTGCTAGTGCCGGGCTATCTTTCCAGCATTTT